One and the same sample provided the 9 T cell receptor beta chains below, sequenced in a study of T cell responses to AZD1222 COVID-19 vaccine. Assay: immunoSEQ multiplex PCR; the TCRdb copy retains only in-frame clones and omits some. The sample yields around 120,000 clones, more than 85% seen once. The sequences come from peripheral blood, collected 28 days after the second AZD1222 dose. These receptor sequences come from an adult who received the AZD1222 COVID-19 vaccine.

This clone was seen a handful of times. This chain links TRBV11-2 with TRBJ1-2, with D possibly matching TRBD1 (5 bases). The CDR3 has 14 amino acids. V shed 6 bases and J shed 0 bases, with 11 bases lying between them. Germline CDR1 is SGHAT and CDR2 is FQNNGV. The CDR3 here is CASSRQLANYGYTF. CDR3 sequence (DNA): TGTGCCAGCAGTAGACAGTTAGCTAACTATGGCTACACCTTC.

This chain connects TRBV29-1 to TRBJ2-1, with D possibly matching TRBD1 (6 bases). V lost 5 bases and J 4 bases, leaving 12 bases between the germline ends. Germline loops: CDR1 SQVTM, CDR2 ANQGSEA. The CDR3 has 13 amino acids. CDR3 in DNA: TGCAGCGTTCGTGACAGGATATACAATGAGCAGTTCTTC. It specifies CSVRDRIYNEQFF.

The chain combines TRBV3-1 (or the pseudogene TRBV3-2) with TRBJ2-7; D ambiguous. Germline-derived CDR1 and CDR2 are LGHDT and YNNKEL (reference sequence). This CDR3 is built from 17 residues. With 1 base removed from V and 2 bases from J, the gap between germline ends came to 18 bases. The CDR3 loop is CASSQGTQVGGAYEQYF. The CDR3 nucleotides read TGTGCCAGCAGCCAAGGCACTCAAGTCGGTGGGGCCTACGAGCAGTACTTC.

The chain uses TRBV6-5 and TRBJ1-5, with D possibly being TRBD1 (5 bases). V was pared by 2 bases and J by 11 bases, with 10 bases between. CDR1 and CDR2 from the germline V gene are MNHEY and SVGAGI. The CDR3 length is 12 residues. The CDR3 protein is CASSYPQGAQHF. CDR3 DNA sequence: TGTGCCAGCAGTTACCCGCAGGGAGCCCAGCATTTT.

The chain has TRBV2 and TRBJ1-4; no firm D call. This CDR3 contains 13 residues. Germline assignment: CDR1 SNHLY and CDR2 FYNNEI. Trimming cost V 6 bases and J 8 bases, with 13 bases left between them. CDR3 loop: CASSPRLEEKLFF. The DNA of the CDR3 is TGTGCCAGCAGCCCTCGCCTGGAGGAAAAACTGTTTTTT.

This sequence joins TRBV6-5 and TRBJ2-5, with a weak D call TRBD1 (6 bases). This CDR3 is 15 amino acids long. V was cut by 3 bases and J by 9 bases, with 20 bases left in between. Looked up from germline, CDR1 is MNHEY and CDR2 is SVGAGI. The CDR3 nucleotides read TGTGCCAGCAGTTATGAACCCGGGACATCCCTACCCCAGTACTTC. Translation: CASSYEPGTSLPQYF.

The CDR3 loop is CASSYDSRSGNTIYF. The DNA of the CDR3 is TGTGCCAGCAGTTACGACAGTCGCTCTGGAAACACCATATATTTT. This sequence joins TRBV6-2 or TRBV6-3 and TRBJ1-3, with D possibly TRBD1 on 5 matching bases. There are 15 residues in the CDR3. Germline loops: CDR1 MNHEY, CDR2 SVGEGT. V was shortened by 2 bases and J by 0 bases, with 8 bases between the two germline ends.

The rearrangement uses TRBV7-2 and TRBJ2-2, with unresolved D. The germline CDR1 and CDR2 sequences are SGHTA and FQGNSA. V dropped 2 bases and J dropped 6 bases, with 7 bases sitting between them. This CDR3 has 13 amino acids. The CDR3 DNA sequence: TGTGCCAGCAGCTTAAGAATCTCCGGGGAGCTGTTTTTT. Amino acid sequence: CASSLRISGELFF.

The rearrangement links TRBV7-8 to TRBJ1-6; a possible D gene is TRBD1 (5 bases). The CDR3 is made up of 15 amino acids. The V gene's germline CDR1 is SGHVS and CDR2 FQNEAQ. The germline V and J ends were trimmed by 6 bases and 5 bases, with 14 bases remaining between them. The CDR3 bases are TGTGCCAGCAGGGAGGGGAGGCAGGATAATTCACCCCTCCACTTT. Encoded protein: CASREGRQDNSPLHF.